Sequencing of this T cell receptor (beta chain) was carried out in a study of cytomegalovirus exposure and HLA in healthy donors. Overall study context: The Caucasian-associated ancestry cluster held around 76% of 398 genotyped donors.

V dropped 2 bases and J dropped 6 bases, with 16 bases sitting between them. Per the germline V gene, CDR1 is SGHTA and CDR2 is FQGNSA. CDR3 length equals 15 residues. Study results and caveats: Reports credit the classifier with highly specific, highly sensitive diagnosis of cytomegalovirus status. Productive rates of about 87% or about 30% were seen for most TCR beta V segments in an earlier analysis. Rare sequences made up most TCRs, while some public TCRs were found in many donors.

Concerning this clone itself: Its antigen is currently unknown.

13 Jbeta primers and 60 Vbeta primers were used for the PCR. Data came from immunoSEQ multiplex PCR; TCRdb stores just in-frame clones and leaves some out. The sample includes approximately 100,000 clones, 85% of them seen just once. The origin of this receptor is a man aged 35 to 55 in good health and CMV-seropositive. This chain joins TRBV7-2 and TRBJ1-1; D is uncertain. Specimen: PBMCs. The CDR3 nucleotides read TGTGCCAGCAGCTTATCGAGAGGGTGGTTCGCTGAAGCTTTCTTT. Residues: CASSLSRGWFAEAFF.